The 11 T cell receptor beta chains below come from one sample, sequenced in a study of Ad26.COV2.S vaccination and SARS-CoV-2 variants. Treatment described: roughly 18 received Ad26.COV2.S at low or high dose, single or two shots; 5 received placebo; per-sample allocation not given. Specimens were obtained on day 63 following the first vaccine or placebo injection. Generated by immunoSEQ multiplex PCR, the TCRdb table keeps only in-frame clones and is missing some. The table records around 300,000 clones, about 87% of them present only once. The sequences come from peripheral blood, collected in a trial of Ad26.COV2.S vaccine versus placebo. All receptors come from a person aged 18-60 years who received the Ad26.COV2.S COVID-19 vaccine or a placebo.

The chain couples TRBV30 to TRBJ1-2; D is perhaps TRBD1 (5 bases). CDR1 is GTSNPN, CDR2 SVGIG, per germline (reference sequence). The V and J ends lost 0 bases and 3 bases respectively, with 20 bases between them. The CDR3 loop spans 17 amino acids. DNA of the CDR3: TGTGCCTGGAGTGTACTAGTTTCTTCAAGAGGGGACTATGGCTACACCTTC. As protein: CAWSVLVSSRGDYGYTF.

This chain connects TRBV7-3 to TRBJ1-6; maybe TRBD1 (5 bases). Germline loops: CDR1 SGHTA, CDR2 FQGTGA. CDR3 length: 13 residues. The V end was cut by 5 bases, the J end by 7 bases, with 9 bases between. The CDR3 region has the DNA TGTGCCAGCAGCCCCGAGGGGAATTCACCCCTCCACTTT. Translated: CASSPEGNSPLHF.

V gene TRBV25-1 combines with J gene TRBJ2-7; D gene unclear. The ends were cut back, 5 bases at V and 6 bases at J, with 11 bases in the middle. The germline CDR1 and CDR2 sequences are MGHDK and SYGVNS. The CDR3 sequence is 12 residues long. The CDR3 loop is CASSFRVGEQYF. CDR3 DNA sequence: TGTGCCAGCAGTTTTAGGGTCGGCGAGCAGTACTTC.

For the CDR3, the DNA is TGTGCCAGCAGAGCCACAGGGGAGAACATTCAGTACTTC. Translating it yields CASRATGENIQYF. V and J are TRBV28 and TRBJ2-4; TRBD1 aligns across 7 bases. Trimming at V came to 6 bases and at J to 7 bases, leaving 6 bases not matched to a gene. Germline V gene lookup returns CDR1 MDHEN and CDR2 SYDVKM. This CDR3 is built from 13 residues.

This clone was seen just once. The V gene is TRBV7-2, the J gene TRBJ1-1; D unresolved. Germline CDR1 reads SGHTA; CDR2 reads FQGNSA. The CDR3 is made up of 13 amino acids. The germline V and J ends were trimmed by 4 bases and 5 bases, with 11 bases remaining between them. For the CDR3, the DNA is TGTGCCAGCAGCTCGGGCCAGTGGACTGAAGCTTTCTTT. As protein: CASSSGQWTEAFF.

The chain recombines TRBV30 with TRBJ1-1; 7 nucleotides line up with TRBD1. This CDR3 region has 12 residues. Losses at the gene ends were 5 bases for V and 1 base for J; bases not matched to a gene: 1. Per the germline V gene, CDR1 is GTSNPN and CDR2 is SVGIG (reference sequence). Here the CDR3 reads CAWDRENTEAFF. The CDR3 coding sequence is TGTGCCTGGGACAGGGAGAACACTGAAGCTTTCTTT.

This clone has only one observation. V and J are TRBV5-1 and TRBJ2-1; D may match TRBD1 or TRBD2 (7 bases each). Germline V lookup: CDR1 SGHRS, CDR2 YFSETQ. The V gene lost 0 bases and the J gene lost 6 bases, with 13 bases spanning the gap. The CDR3 is 15 amino acids. The CDR3 DNA reads TGCGCCAGCAGCTTGGTCCCAGGGGGGGTCAATGAGCAGTTCTTC. Protein: CASSLVPGGVNEQFF. Variable domain in full (rest from reference TRBV5-1 and TRBJ2-1): KAGVTQTPRYLIKTRGQQVTLSCSPISGHRSVSWYQQTPGQGLQFLFEYFSETQRNKGNFPGRFSGRQFSNSRSEMNVSTLELGDSALYLCASSLVPGGVNEQFFGPGTRLTVL.

The V call is TRBV6-5, the J call TRBJ1-4; 10 bases map to TRBD1. V shed 2 bases and J 8 bases; nucleotides not matched to a gene: 5. CDR1 is MNHEY and CDR2 is SVGAGI in the germline V gene. The CDR3 extends over 15 amino acids. The CDR3 DNA reads TGTGCCAGCAGTTACGGGACAGGGGTTCGCGAAAAACTGTTTTTT. It codes for CASSYGTGVREKLFF.

The chain joins TRBV9 to TRBJ1-4; D may be TRBD1 (6 bases). Germline V gene data show CDR1 as SGDLS and CDR2 as YYNGEE. Between the trimmed V and J ends, which lost 3 bases and 0 bases, there was a span of 15 bases. The CDR3 is 17 residues long. CDR3 protein: CASSGETGLATNEKLFF. In DNA form, the CDR3 reads TGTGCCAGCAGCGGTGAGACAGGACTCGCAACTAATGAAAAACTGTTTTTT. The full variable domain, rest sourced from reference TRBV9 and TRBJ1-4, is DSGVTQTPKHLITATGQRVTLRCSPRSGDLSVYWYQQSLDQGLQFLIQYYNGEERAKGNILERFSAQQFPDLHSELNLSSLELGDSALYFCASSGETGLATNEKLFFGSGTQLSVL.

The rearrangement joins TRBV5-5 to TRBJ1-3, with D unclear. The CDR3 is 14 amino acids. V was shortened by 2 bases and J by 0 bases, with 6 bases between the two germline ends. Germline V gene data show CDR1 as SGHKS and CDR2 as YYEKEE (reference sequence). The CDR3, as DNA: TGTGCCAGCAGCTTTACGGACTCTGGAAACACCATATATTTT. This encodes CASSFTDSGNTIYF.

This clone was picked up a small number of times. The chain has TRBV6-5 and TRBJ1-3; D unclear. The V and J ends lost 8 bases and 6 bases respectively, with 5 bases between them. In germline, CDR1 is MNHEY, CDR2 SVGAGI. CDR3 length equals 10 residues. The CDR3 sequence: CASGLNTIYF. Here the CDR3 DNA reads TGTGCCAGCGGGCTAAACACCATATATTTT.